This T cell receptor beta chain was sequenced for a study of T cell repertoires in cytomegalovirus infection. Study overall: Recently described HLA-C-restricted plus well-studied HLA-B-restricted CMV epitopes were used. Study observations and caveats: HLA-C-restricted CMV-specific TCR beta clonotypes were dominant in the ex vivo response. Carriage of CMV together with the relevant HLA was identifiable through cumulative public TCR beta family frequency.

This clonotype was detected many times. No antigen is known for it. MiXCR, run by TCRdb on the reads, gives a single entry per CDR3 protein. The sample lists 300,000 to 400,000 distinct CDR3 sequences, around a quarter occurring once. J gave up 7 bases and V 4 bases, and 17 bases lay outside the gene matches. CDR1 SGHTA and CDR2 FQGNSA come from the germline V gene. The CDR3 contains 18 residues. The V gene is TRBV7-2, the J gene TRBJ2-1, with 9 bases fitting TRBD2. The clonotype was recovered from a human donor in good health (CMV status not recorded). Some clones in this sample may be carry-over from other donors' samples. The material was cultured PBMCs, obtained from culture after CMV antigen stimulation. The chain's CDR3 is CASSSGRASGIIMNEQFF. As DNA, the CDR3 is TGTGCCAGCAGCTCGGGACGGGCTAGCGGGATTATAATGAATGAGCAGTTCTTC.